Presented here are 6 T cell receptor beta chains from one specimen sequenced in a study of blood T cell repertoires in COVID-19. The repertoire was sequenced with immunoSEQ multiplex PCR; TCRdb's copy has only in-frame clones and lacks some. The repertoire holds more than 200,000 clones, with 70% to 90% as singletons. The sequenced sample was peripheral blood. The receptors derive from a woman aged 65 to 85 with active or convalescent COVID-19.

This sequence joins TRBV3-1 (or the pseudogene TRBV3-2) and TRBJ2-5; the D is unclear. V dropped 0 bases and J dropped 4 bases, with 9 bases sitting between them. Germline V gene lookup returns CDR1 LGHDT and CDR2 YNNKEL (reference sequence). The CDR3 contains 14 residues. Here the CDR3 reads CASSQDRRRETQYF. CDR3 nucleotides: TGTGCCAGCAGCCAAGACCGGCGGAGAGAGACCCAGTACTTC.

This CDR3 reads CASTQVAGPQETQYF. Written as DNA, the CDR3 is TGCGCCAGCACCCAAGTAGCGGGCCCCCAAGAGACCCAGTACTTC. The chain uses TRBV5-1 and TRBJ2-5; 7 positions match TRBD2. J lost 1 base, V lost 6 bases, and 9 bases had no gene match. CDR1 and CDR2 from the germline V gene are SGHRS and YFSETQ. This CDR3 contains 15 residues. Supplemented by reference TRBV5-1 and TRBJ2-5, the full variable domain reads KAGVTQTPRYLIKTRGQQVTLSCSPISGHRSVSWYQQTPGQGLQFLFEYFSETQRNKGNFPGRFSGRQFSNSRSEMNVSTLELGDSALYLCASTQVAGPQETQYFGPGTRLLVL.

The rearrangement uses TRBV27 and TRBJ2-2, with 8 bases lining up with TRBD1. Looked up from germline, CDR1 is MNHEY and CDR2 is SMNVEV (reference sequence). The CDR3 runs to 15 residues. V lost 6 bases to trimming and J lost 1 base; unmatched junction nucleotides: 4. The CDR3 coding sequence is TGTGCCAGCAGAATCGGGACAGGGAACACCGGGGAGCTGTTTTTT. Translating it yields CASRIGTGNTGELFF.

The J gene is TRBJ2-7, the V gene TRBV4-1; TRBD1 is a possible D gene (5 bases). CDR1 is MGHRA, CDR2 YSYEKL, per germline. This CDR3 comprises 15 residues. The V end lost 3 bases, the J end lost 6 bases, and 18 bases lay between the germline ends. The CDR3 DNA reads as TGCGCCAGCAGCCACGTAGACAGTTACTCTGGCGAGCAGTACTTC. Translating gives CASSHVDSYSGEQYF.

The genes are TRBV10-3 and TRBJ2-3; D gene unclear. Germline assignment: CDR1 ENHRY and CDR2 SYGVKD. The V gene lost 5 bases and the J gene lost 2 bases, with 5 bases spanning the gap. The CDR3 spans 12 residues. The CDR3 is CAISPNTDTQYF. CDR3 DNA: TGTGCCATCAGTCCAAACACAGATACGCAGTATTTT.

This clone was counted once. The chain couples TRBV5-6 to TRBJ1-1; 8 nucleotides line up with TRBD1. This CDR3 is built from 13 residues. Germline V gene data show CDR1 as SGHDT and CDR2 as YYEEEE. J gave up 10 bases and V 6 bases, and 11 bases lay outside the gene matches. The CDR3 nucleotides read TGTGCCAGCACCCTCGGACAGGGCCCAGGAGCTTTCTTT. Translation: CASTLGQGPGAFF.